This entry is about one TCR beta chain. This sample was taken from a study of control samples from healthy donors and cancer patients. Libraries were prepared by immunoSEQ multiplex PCR; TCRdb keeps only in-frame clonotypes and omits some of them. The sample has about 130,000 clones, around 93% seen once. The V end lost 2 bases, the J end lost 0 bases, and 8 bases lay between the germline ends. Per the germline V gene, CDR1 is ENHRY and CDR2 is SYGVKD. The CDR3 covers 15 residues. The chain has TRBV10-3 and TRBJ1-3; D is unclear. The sample taken for sequencing was blood. The TCR originated in a woman in her forties or fifties in good health. CDR3 sequence: CAISEAGSSGNTIYF. The CDR3, as DNA: TGTGCCATCAGTGAGGCCGGATCCTCTGGAAACACCATATATTTT.